The 5 T cell receptor beta chains below come from one sample, sequenced in a study of blood T cell repertoires in COVID-19. TCRdb's copy holds only in-frame clones and misses some; the assay was immunoSEQ multiplex PCR. The sample shows some 400,000 clones, around 90% of them seen only once. Sequencing used peripheral blood. These TCRs come from a human donor in a cohort sampled during active COVID-19.

V and J are TRBV13 and TRBJ1-3, with D possibly matching TRBD1 (6 bases). Germline V gene data show CDR1 as PRHDT and CDR2 as FYEKMQ (reference sequence). This CDR3 is built from 16 residues. V was trimmed by 3 bases and J by 0 bases, leaving 12 bases between them. In nucleotides, the CDR3 is TGTGCCAGCAGCTTTGCAACAGGGAGCTCTGGAAACACCATATATTTT. Its protein is CASSFATGSSGNTIYF.

V gene TRBV30 combines with J gene TRBJ2-2, with TRBD2 as a possible D gene (5 bases). The V gene's germline CDR1 is GTSNPN and CDR2 SVGIG (reference sequence). V shed 4 bases and J shed 7 bases, with 13 bases lying between them. The CDR3 is 13 residues long. CDR3 region: CAWNRGIGGELFF. DNA of the CDR3: TGTGCCTGGAACCGGGGTATCGGCGGGGAGCTGTTTTTT.

This sequence joins TRBV11-3 and TRBJ2-1; perhaps TRBD2 as D (7 bases). The germline V gene has CDR1 SGHNT and CDR2 YENEEA. Trimming left V 3 bases short and J 0 bases short, with 15 bases between. The CDR3 extends over 17 amino acids. The CDR3: CASSFGRGYRSYNEQFF. The CDR3 bases are TGTGCCAGCAGCTTTGGGAGGGGGTATCGCTCCTACAATGAGCAGTTCTTC.

The chain uses TRBV7-8 and TRBJ2-2; 7 bases agree with TRBD2. CDR1 and CDR2 (germline): SGHVS, FQNEAQ. J lost 4 bases, V lost 0 bases, and 14 bases had no gene match. The CDR3 sequence is 19 residues long. CDR3 loop: CASSLAPPGAERGTGELFF. As DNA, the CDR3 is TGTGCCAGCAGCTTAGCTCCCCCCGGGGCGGAGCGGGGCACCGGGGAGCTGTTTTTT.

Points on this clone: This same CDR3 is encoded by further DNA sequences in the sample. The chain links TRBV30 to TRBJ1-1; D call uncertain. Trimming pared 0 bases from V and 5 bases from J, leaving 7 bases between. Per germline, CDR1 GTSNPN and CDR2 SVGIG (reference sequence). This CDR3 spans 12 amino acids. For the CDR3, the DNA is TGTGCCTGGAGTGTCCGAGGGACTGAAGCTTTCTTT. This codes for CAWSVRGTEAFF.